This TCR beta chain was obtained from a study of T cell responses to AZD1222 COVID-19 vaccine. Study-wide points: Donors were mostly white British, more females; clonal diversity possibly underestimated.

The CDR3 is made up of 14 amino acids. The germline gives CDR1 SGDLS, CDR2 YYNGEE. Trimming removed 0 bases at V and 9 bases at J, with 13 bases between. This table comes from immunoSEQ multiplex PCR, and its TCRdb copy is limited to in-frame clones, with some not included. The sample has 100,000 or so clones; more than 75% are singletons. A word on this clone: Antigen: not known.

The sequenced sample was peripheral blood, obtained on day 0 of AZD1222 vaccination. The source of this sequence is an adult in good health. V gene TRBV9 combines with J gene TRBJ2-1; D might be TRBD1 or TRBD2, each matching 5 bases. In DNA form, the CDR3 reads TGTGCCAGCAGCGTAGAGAAGGATGGGGGTGAGCAGTTCTTC. Translation: CASSVEKDGGEQFF.